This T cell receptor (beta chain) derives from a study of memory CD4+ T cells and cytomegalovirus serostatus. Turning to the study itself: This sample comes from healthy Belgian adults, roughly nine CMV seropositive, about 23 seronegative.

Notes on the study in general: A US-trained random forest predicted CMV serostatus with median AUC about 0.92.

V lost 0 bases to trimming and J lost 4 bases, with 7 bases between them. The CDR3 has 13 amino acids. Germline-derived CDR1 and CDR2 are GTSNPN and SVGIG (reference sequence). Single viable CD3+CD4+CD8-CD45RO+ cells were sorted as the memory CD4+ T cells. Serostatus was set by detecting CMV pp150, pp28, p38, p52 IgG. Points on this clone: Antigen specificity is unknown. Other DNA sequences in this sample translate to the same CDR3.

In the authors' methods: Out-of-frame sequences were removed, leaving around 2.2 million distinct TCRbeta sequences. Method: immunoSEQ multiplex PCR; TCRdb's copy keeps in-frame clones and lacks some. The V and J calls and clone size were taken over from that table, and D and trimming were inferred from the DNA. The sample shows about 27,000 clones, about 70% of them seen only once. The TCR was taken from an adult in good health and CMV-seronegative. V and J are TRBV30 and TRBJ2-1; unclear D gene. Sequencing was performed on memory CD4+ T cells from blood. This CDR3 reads CAWSVRLYNEQFF. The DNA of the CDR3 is TGTGCCTGGAGTGTACGACTGTACAATGAGCAGTTCTTC.